This paragraph reports one TCR beta chain. Its specificity is unknown. The sample comes from a study of T cell responses to AZD1222 COVID-19 vaccine. Study results and caveats: Spike-specific TCR breadth and depth both grew after two AZD1222 doses. Only six people who got AZD1222 tested seropositive at baseline. Regions left unmutated in variants are reportedly the target of nearly half of spike-specific TCRs.

Method: immunoSEQ multiplex PCR; TCRdb's copy keeps in-frame clones and lacks some. Altogether roughly 100,000 clones are present, 70% to 90% being singletons, with the ten largest covering about 9.3%. The CDR3 has 14 residues. The chain uses TRBV21-1 and TRBJ2-2. TRBV21-1 is assigned pseudogene status. This specimen consisted of peripheral blood, obtained on day 0 of AZD1222 vaccination. This receptor was identified in an adult in good health. CDR3 sequence reads: CASLPPGPTGELFF. The CDR3 nucleotides are TGTGCCAGTCTCCCCCCGGGGCCCACCGGGGAGCTGTTTTTT.